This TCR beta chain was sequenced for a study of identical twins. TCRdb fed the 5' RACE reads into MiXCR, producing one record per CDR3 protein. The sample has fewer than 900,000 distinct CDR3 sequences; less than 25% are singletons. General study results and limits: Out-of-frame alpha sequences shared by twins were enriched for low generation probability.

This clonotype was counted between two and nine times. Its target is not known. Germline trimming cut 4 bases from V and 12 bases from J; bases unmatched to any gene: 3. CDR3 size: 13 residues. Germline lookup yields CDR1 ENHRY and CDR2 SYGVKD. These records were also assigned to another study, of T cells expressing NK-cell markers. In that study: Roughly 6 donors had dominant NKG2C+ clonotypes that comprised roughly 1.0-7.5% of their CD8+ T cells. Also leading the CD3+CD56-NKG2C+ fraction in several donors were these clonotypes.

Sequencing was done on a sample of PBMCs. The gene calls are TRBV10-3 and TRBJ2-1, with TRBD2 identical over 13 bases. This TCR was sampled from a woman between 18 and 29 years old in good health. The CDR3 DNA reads TGTGCCATCAGTGGGACTAGCGGGGGAACGCAGTTCTTC. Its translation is CAISGTSGGTQFF.